This T cell receptor (beta chain) was sequenced during a study of technical replicates of blood from a few donors. V shed 4 bases, J shed 2 bases, and the junction held 8 bases outside the gene matches. CDR1 is SGDLS, CDR2 YYNGEE, per germline. The CDR3 has 15 residues. The table lists this clone with a count of one. The assay was immunoSEQ multiplex PCR, and TCRdb's table has in-frame clones only and misses some. The table lists about 61,000 clones, around 87% of them singletons. The clonotype was recovered from a human donor in good health. Some clones in this sample may be carry-over from other donors' samples. The chain recombines TRBV9 with TRBJ2-5; 7 bases align to TRBD1. Specimen: PBMCs. For the CDR3, the DNA is TGTGCCAGCAGCCCGCAGACAGGGCGTCAAGAGACCCAGTACTTC. Its protein is CASSPQTGRQETQYF.